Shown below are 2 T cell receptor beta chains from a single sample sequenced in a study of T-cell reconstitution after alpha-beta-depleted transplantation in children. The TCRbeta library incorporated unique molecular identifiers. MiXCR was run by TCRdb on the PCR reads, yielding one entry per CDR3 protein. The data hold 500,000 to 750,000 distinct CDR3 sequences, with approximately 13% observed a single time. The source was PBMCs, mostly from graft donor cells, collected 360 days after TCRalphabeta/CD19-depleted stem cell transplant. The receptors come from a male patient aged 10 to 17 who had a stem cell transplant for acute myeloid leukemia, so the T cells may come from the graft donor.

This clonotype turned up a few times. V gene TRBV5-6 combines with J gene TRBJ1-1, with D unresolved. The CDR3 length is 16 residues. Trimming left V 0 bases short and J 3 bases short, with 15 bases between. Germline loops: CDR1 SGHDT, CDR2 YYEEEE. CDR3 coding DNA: TGTGCCAGCAGCTTGGACGGGCGTGGAAAAGACACTGAAGCTTTCTTT. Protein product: CASSLDGRGKDTEAFF.

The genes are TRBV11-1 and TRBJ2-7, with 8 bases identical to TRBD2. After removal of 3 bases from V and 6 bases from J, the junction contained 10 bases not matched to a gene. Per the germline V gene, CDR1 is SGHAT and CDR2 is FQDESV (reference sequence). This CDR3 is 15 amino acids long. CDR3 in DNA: TGTGCCAGCAGCTTGGGGACTAGACAAGGCAGCGAGCAGTACTTC. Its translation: CASSLGTRQGSEQYF. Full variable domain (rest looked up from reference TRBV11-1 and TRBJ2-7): EAEVAQSPRYKITEKSQAVAFWCDPISGHATLYWYRQILGQGPELLVQFQDESVVDDSQLPKDRFSAERLKGVDSTLKIQPAELGDSAMYLCASSLGTRQGSEQYFGPGTRLTVT.